This is a list of T cell receptor beta chains from one sample in a study of identical twins. Using its own MiXCR run on the 5' RACE reads, TCRdb lists one record per CDR3 protein. The sample lists some 230,000 distinct CDR3 sequences; over 5.5% were seen once. These records were also assigned to another study, of T cells expressing NK-cell markers.

The source material was CD8+ T cells sorted from blood. Receptors originate from a woman aged 18-35 years in good health. CDR3s include the opening cysteine and the closing phenylalanine or tryptophan. D genes are given only for firm matches. Where a row states a size, it is once, few, many or the class of an expanded clone; other rows omit it.

v_call: TRBV6-2/TRBV6-3; clone_size: many; j_call: TRBJ2-7; d_call: -; cdr3_aa: CASGQLGGSYEQYF; cdr3_nt: TGTGCCAGCGGCCAATTGGGGGGATCCTACGAGCAGTACTTC
v_call: TRBV7-9; clone_size: -; j_call: TRBJ2-1; d_call: TRBD2; cdr3_aa: CASSVPSGGDEQFF; cdr3_nt: TGTGCCAGCAGCGTCCCTAGCGGGGGGGACGAGCAGTTCTTC
v_call: TRBV11-3; clone_size: -; j_call: TRBJ2-1; d_call: -; cdr3_aa: CASSALTGRGHEQFF; cdr3_nt: TGTGCCAGCAGCGCATTGACAGGCCGGGGCCATGAGCAGTTCTTC
v_call: TRBV6-5; clone_size: few; j_call: TRBJ2-3; d_call: -; cdr3_aa: CASSYSIGDWDTDTQYF; cdr3_nt: TGTGCCAGCAGTTACTCGATTGGGGATTGGGACACAGATACGCAGTATTTT
v_call: TRBV11-3; clone_size: -; j_call: TRBJ2-7; d_call: -; cdr3_aa: CASSLGETRSYEQYF; cdr3_nt: TGTGCCAGCAGCTTAGGCGAGACTCGCTCCTACGAGCAGTACTTC
v_call: TRBV7-9; clone_size: -; j_call: TRBJ2-2; d_call: -; cdr3_aa: CASSLARGGNTGELFF; cdr3_nt: TGTGCCAGCAGCTTAGCTCGAGGGGGGAACACCGGGGAGCTGTTTTTT
v_call: TRBV12-3/TRBV12-4; clone_size: many; j_call: TRBJ2-1; d_call: TRBD2; cdr3_aa: CASSPGLVGNEQFF; cdr3_nt: TGTGCCAGCAGTCCAGGACTAGTGGGCAATGAGCAGTTCTTC
v_call: TRBV27; clone_size: -; j_call: TRBJ2-5; d_call: -; cdr3_aa: CASSSVDQETQYF; cdr3_nt: TGTGCCAGCAGTTCCGTCGACCAAGAGACCCAGTACTTC
v_call: TRBV7-9; clone_size: many; j_call: TRBJ1-2; d_call: TRBD1; cdr3_aa: CASSSDTWTGTDGYTF; cdr3_nt: TGTGCCAGCAGCTCCGACACCTGGACAGGGACCGATGGCTACACCTTC
v_call: TRBV13; clone_size: many; j_call: TRBJ2-7; d_call: -; cdr3_aa: CASSLGGRAYEQYF; cdr3_nt: TGTGCCAGCAGCTTGGGCGGCCGAGCCTACGAGCAGTACTTC
v_call: TRBV29-1; clone_size: many; j_call: TRBJ1-1; d_call: TRBD1; cdr3_aa: CSVETGEGNTEAFF; cdr3_nt: TGCAGCGTTGAAACAGGGGAGGGGAACACTGAAGCTTTCTTT